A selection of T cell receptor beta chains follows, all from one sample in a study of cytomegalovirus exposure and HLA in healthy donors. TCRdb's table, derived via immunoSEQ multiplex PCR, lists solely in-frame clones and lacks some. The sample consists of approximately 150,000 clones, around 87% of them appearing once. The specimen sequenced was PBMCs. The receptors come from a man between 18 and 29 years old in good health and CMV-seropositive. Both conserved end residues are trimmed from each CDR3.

ASSYTGTGLTPQH,TRBJ1-5,TRBV2
ASRFSGTSYEQY,TRBJ2-7,TRBV6-5
ASRSHVGEQF,TRBJ2-1,TRBV11-3
ASSVPGLSYEQY,TRBJ2-7,TRBV18
ASSFKSGSGTPDEQY,TRBJ2-7,TRBV27
AWTVQGIGEQF,TRBJ2-1,TRBV30
ASSPTLGEETQY,TRBJ2-5,TRBV5-4
ASGPSGAEAF,TRBJ1-1,TRBV12-5
ASSLRLASHEQY,TRBJ2-7,TRBV13
ASSQVGSVQETQY,TRBJ2-5,TRBV4-1
ASSPTEAPQH,TRBJ1-5,TRBV6-6
ASSKTSGRSYEQY,TRBJ2-7,TRBV6-1
ASNPGLEQY,TRBJ2-7,TRBV7-9
ASSEAGALAGYT,TRBJ1-2,TRBV6-1
ASTLGNRADGYT,TRBJ1-2,TRBV7-9
ASSGRVGSSGELF,TRBJ2-2,TRBV11-3
ASSPTWARSYNEQF,TRBJ2-1,TRBV28
ATSGTDNGYT,TRBJ1-2,TRBV15
ASSSRAILGTGANVLT,TRBJ2-6,TRBV7-8
ASSLQGGETQY,TRBJ2-5,TRBV19
ASSTQGLGGYT,TRBJ1-2,TRBV5-5
AIRDTGLTWRTGELF,TRBJ2-2,TRBV10-3
ASSQDATSGRGEQF,TRBJ2-1,TRBV4-1
ASRSQGVRSTDTQY,TRBJ2-3,TRBV19
ASSFDRKSKSYT,TRBJ1-2,TRBV6-5
ASRGGGQGGELF,TRBJ2-2,TRBV7-3
ASSDTSEHSYEQY,TRBJ2-7,TRBV7-9
ASSLGTGPYNEQF,TRBJ2-1,TRBV14
SAPAGGGGYT,TRBJ1-2,TRBV29-1
ASSLRSDRGLYEQF,TRBJ2-1,TRBV7-6
ASRRDRQETQY,TRBJ2-5,TRBV5-5
ASLKGETGNTIY,TRBJ1-3,TRBV2
ASSDRLREQGPGYT,TRBJ1-2,TRBV19
ASSSGTGGSYNEQF,TRBJ2-1,TRBV5-1
ASSESQFPLAGESYEQY,TRBJ2-7,TRBV10-2
ASSLFRGLDYGYT,TRBJ1-2,TRBV5-6
ASTSTGEPRETQY,TRBJ2-5,TRBV6-5
ASSRARQETQY,TRBJ2-5,TRBV18
ASSLTGNTEAF,TRBJ1-1,TRBV7-7
ASSGSVSGNTIY,TRBJ1-3,TRBV25-1
ASSQGQTVNQPQH,TRBJ1-5,TRBV5-5
ASSLKLGQITDTQY,TRBJ2-3,TRBV5-1
ASSWGHGEQY,TRBJ2-7,TRBV28